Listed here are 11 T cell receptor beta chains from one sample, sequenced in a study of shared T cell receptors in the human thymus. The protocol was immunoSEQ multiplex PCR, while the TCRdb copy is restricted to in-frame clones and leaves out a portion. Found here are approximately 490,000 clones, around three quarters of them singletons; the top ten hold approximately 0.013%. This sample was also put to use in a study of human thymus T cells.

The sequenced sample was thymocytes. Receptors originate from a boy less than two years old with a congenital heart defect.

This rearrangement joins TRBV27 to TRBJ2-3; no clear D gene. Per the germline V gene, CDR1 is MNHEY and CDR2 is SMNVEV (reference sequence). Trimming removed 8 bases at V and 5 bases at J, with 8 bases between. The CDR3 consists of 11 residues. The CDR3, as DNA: TGTGCCAGCTGCGGCCAAGATACGCAGTATTTT. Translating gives CASCGQDTQYF.

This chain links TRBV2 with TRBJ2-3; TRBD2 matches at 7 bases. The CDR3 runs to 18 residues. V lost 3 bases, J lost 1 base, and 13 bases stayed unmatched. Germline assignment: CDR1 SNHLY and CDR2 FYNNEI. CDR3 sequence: CASSEWRGTDTCTDTQYF. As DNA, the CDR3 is TGTGCCAGCAGTGAGTGGCGGGGGACGGATACTTGCACAGATACGCAGTATTTT.

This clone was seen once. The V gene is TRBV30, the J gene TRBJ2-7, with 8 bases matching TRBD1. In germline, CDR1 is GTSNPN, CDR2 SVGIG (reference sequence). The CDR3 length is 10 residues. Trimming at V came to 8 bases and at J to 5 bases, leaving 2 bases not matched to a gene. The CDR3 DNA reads TGTGCCGACAGGGGCCACGAGCAGTACTTC. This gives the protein CADRGHEQYF.

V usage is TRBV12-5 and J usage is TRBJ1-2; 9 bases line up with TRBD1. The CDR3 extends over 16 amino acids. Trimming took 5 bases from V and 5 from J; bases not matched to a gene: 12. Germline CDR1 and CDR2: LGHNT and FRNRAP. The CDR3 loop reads CASGPNRTGDGYGYTF. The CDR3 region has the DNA TGTGCTAGTGGTCCCAACCGGACAGGGGATGGTTATGGCTACACCTTC. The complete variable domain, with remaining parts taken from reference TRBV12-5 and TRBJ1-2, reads DARVTQTPRHKVTEMGQEVTMRCQPILGHNTVFWYRQTMMQGLELLAYFRNRAPLDDSGMPKDRFSAEMPDATLATLKIQPSEPRDSAVYFCASGPNRTGDGYGYTFGSGTRLTVV.

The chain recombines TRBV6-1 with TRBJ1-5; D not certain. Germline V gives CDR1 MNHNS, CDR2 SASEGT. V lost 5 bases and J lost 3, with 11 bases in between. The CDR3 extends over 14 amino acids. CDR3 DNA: TGTGCCAGCAGTACGCCGGTTCCCAATCAGCCCCAGCATTTT. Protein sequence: CASSTPVPNQPQHF.

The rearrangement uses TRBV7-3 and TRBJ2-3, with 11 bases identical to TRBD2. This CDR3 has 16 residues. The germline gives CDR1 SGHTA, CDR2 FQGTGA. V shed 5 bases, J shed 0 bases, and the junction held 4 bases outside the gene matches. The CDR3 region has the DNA TGTGCCAGCAGCACCGGACTAGCGGGTAGCACAGATACGCAGTATTTT. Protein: CASSTGLAGSTDTQYF.

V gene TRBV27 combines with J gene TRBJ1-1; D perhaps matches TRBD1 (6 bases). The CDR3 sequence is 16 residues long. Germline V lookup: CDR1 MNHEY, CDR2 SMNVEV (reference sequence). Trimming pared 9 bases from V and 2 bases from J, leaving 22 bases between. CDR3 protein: CASGSGPIQGNTEAFF. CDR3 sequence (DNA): TGTGCCAGTGGTTCCGGGCCGATACAGGGTAACACTGAAGCTTTCTTT.

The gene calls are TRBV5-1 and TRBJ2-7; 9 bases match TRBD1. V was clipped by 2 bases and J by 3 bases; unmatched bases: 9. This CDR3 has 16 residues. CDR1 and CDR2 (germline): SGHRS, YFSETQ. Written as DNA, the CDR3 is TGCGCCAGCAGCTTATTACCGGGGACAGGGAACTACGAGCAGTACTTC. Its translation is CASSLLPGTGNYEQYF.

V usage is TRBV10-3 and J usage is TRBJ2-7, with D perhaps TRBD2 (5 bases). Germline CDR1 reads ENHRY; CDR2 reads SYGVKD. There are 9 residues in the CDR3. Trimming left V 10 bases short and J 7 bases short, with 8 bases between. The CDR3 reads CATRGEQYF. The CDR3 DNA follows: TGTGCCACACGAGGGGAGCAGTACTTC.

The CDR3 here is CASSFRSSTDTQYF. CDR3 sequence (DNA): TGCGCCAGCAGCTTTCGGTCTAGCACAGATACGCAGTATTTT. The gene calls are TRBV5-1 and TRBJ2-3; D not certain. Germline CDR1 SGHRS, CDR2 YFSETQ. Between the trimmed V and J ends, which lost 2 bases and 0 bases, there was a span of 7 bases. This CDR3 contains 14 residues. Using reference TRBV5-1 and TRBJ2-3 for the parts outside the CDR3, the full variable domain is KAGVTQTPRYLIKTRGQQVTLSCSPISGHRSVSWYQQTPGQGLQFLFEYFSETQRNKGNFPGRFSGRQFSNSRSEMNVSTLELGDSALYLCASSFRSSTDTQYFGPGTRLTVL.

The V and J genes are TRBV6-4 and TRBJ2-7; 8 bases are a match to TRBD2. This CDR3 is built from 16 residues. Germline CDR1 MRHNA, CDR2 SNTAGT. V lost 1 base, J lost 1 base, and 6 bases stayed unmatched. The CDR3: CASSDYPGLESYEQYF. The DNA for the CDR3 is TGTGCCAGCAGTGACTATCCGGGACTAGAGTCCTACGAGCAGTACTTC.